The rows below give T cell receptor beta chains drawn from one sample of a study of T-cell memory formation after mild COVID-19. TCRdb independently ran MiXCR on the 5' RACE reads; one entry per CDR3 protein. The sample has around 390,000 distinct CDR3 sequences, 16% seen once. Specimen: PBMCs or a T cell subset sorted from them (not recorded which). These receptors were collected from a man in his late teens or twenties who had mild COVID-19 (a few samples of this study predate the infection). Cell type and time point are not known. The CDR3 runs from the conserved cysteine through the conserved F or W. The order of the fields is V gene, D gene, clone size, J gene, CDR3 DNA, CDR3 protein. A D gene is named only where the DNA matches it firmly. Clone size is shown for a subset of rows, as once, few, many or a class of expanded clone.

TRBV30	NA	few	TRBJ1-6	TGTGCCTGGAGTGTACGGGAGGTTTCACCCCTCCACTTT	CAWSVREVSPLHF
TRBV6-5	NA	few	TRBJ2-7	TGTGCCAGCAGTTACTCGGGCAGGGCCTACGAGCAGTACTTC	CASSYSGRAYEQYF
TRBV20-1	NA	NA	TRBJ2-5	TGCAGTGCTAGAGAGGTTGAAGAGACCCAGTACTTC	CSAREVEETQYF
TRBV27	NA	NA	TRBJ1-1	TGTGCCAGCAGTTTAGGGTCGAAGACTGAAGCTTTCTTT	CASSLGSKTEAFF
TRBV7-9	NA	NA	TRBJ2-2	TGTGCCAGCAGCTTTTTCCGGGGGACCACCGGGGAGCTGTTTTTT	CASSFFRGTTGELFF
TRBV7-2	NA	few	TRBJ2-7	TGTGCCAGCAGCTTCTTGGGACTCCAGGAGTACGAGCAGTACTTC	CASSFLGLQEYEQYF
TRBV6-2/TRBV6-3	TRBD2	NA	TRBJ2-1	TGTGCCAGCAGTTACTTATCAGCGGGGGGGCACAATGAGCAGTTCTTC	CASSYLSAGGHNEQFF
TRBV5-1	NA	NA	TRBJ2-3	TGCGCCAGCAGCATGACCACAGATACGCAGTATTTT	CASSMTTDTQYF
TRBV24-1	TRBD2	few	TRBJ2-3	TGTGCCACCAGTGATCGGACTAGCGGGGTCACAGATACGCAGTATTTT	CATSDRTSGVTDTQYF
TRBV7-9	TRBD1	few	TRBJ1-4	TGTGCCAGCAGCACGGGACAGGGGGCAACTAATGAAAAACTGTTTTTT	CASSTGQGATNEKLFF
TRBV5-4	NA	NA	TRBJ1-2	TGTGCCAGCAGCTTGGGCGGGACCTTCTATGGCTACACCTTC	CASSLGGTFYGYTF
TRBV5-6	NA	few	TRBJ2-5	TGTGCCAGCAGCCAACAGGGTTATGGGGAGACCCAGTACTTC	CASSQQGYGETQYF
TRBV4-2	TRBD2	few	TRBJ2-7	TGTGCCAGCAGCCAAGGTTGGGCGGGGGGCTCCTACGAGCAGTACTTC	CASSQGWAGGSYEQYF
TRBV5-5	NA	few	TRBJ1-4	TGTGCCAGCAGCCGGGACCCGAATGGCGCAACTAATGAAAAACTGTTTTTT	CASSRDPNGATNEKLFF
TRBV30	NA	NA	TRBJ2-4	TGTGCCTGGAGTGTGAGTTACATTCAGTACTTC	CAWSVSYIQYF
TRBV2	NA	NA	TRBJ2-7	TGTGCCAGCAGAGGGCCCCTCCGGCAGTACTTC	CASRGPLRQYF
TRBV9	NA	many	TRBJ1-1	TGTGCCAGCTCGACTACAGGCAACACTGAAGCTTTCTTT	CASSTTGNTEAFF
TRBV20-1	NA	few	TRBJ2-3	TGCAGTGCCTCGTCACCAGATACGCAGTATTTT	CSASSPDTQYF
TRBV7-2	NA	NA	TRBJ1-2	TGTGCCAGCCCGGGCGGAGCTAACTATGGCTACACCTTC	CASPGGANYGYTF
TRBV4-3	NA	few	TRBJ2-3	TGCGCCAGCAGCCAAGCCCTCTTGCGGGGCCGGGGCGCAGATACGCAGTATTTT	CASSQALLRGRGADTQYF
TRBV5-4	NA	once	TRBJ2-1	TGTGCCAGCAGCACCAGGGTTAGCAATGAGCAGTTCTTC	CASSTRVSNEQFF
TRBV6-5	NA	few	TRBJ2-5	TGTGCCAGCAGCAACGGGAAGGAGACCCAGTACTTC	CASSNGKETQYF
TRBV5-1	TRBD2	NA	TRBJ2-2	TGCGCCAGCAGCTTGGCCCCACGGACCGGGGGGACCGGGGAGCTGTTTTTT	CASSLAPRTGGTGELFF
TRBV18	NA	NA	TRBJ2-1	TGTGCCAGCTCACCACCGGGGGGGCGCGACAAAAACAATGAGCAGTTCTTC	CASSPPGGRDKNNEQFF
TRBV21-1	NA	NA	TRBJ2-2	TGTGCCAGCAGCAACTATTCCAGACCGGGGAGGGGTGCCGGGGAGCTGTTTTTT	CASSNYSRPGRGAGELFF
TRBV4-2	NA	NA	TRBJ2-2	TGTGCCAGCAGCCAAGGCACAACGGGGTGGGGGGAGCTGTTTTTT	CASSQGTTGWGELFF
TRBV5-6	NA	few	TRBJ2-3	TGTGCCAGCAGCTTGCCCCCTGCGGGGACCACAGATACGCAGTATTTT	CASSLPPAGTTDTQYF
TRBV5-1	TRBD2	many	TRBJ2-2	TGCGCCAGCAGCTCCGGACTAGCGGGGAACACCGGGGAGCTGTTTTTT	CASSSGLAGNTGELFF
TRBV4-1	NA	NA	TRBJ2-7	TGCGCCAGCAGCCGAGACCGCAGCCGGGCCTACGAGCAGTACTTC	CASSRDRSRAYEQYF
TRBV9	NA	few	TRBJ2-2	TGTGCCAGCTCCGAGGGTGGCGGGGAGCTGTTTTTT	CASSEGGGELFF
TRBV5-4	TRBD2	NA	TRBJ2-4	TGTGCCAGCAGCAGCCCCTCGGGGGGCAAAAACATTCAGTACTTC	CASSSPSGGKNIQYF
TRBV11-2	TRBD1	few	TRBJ1-1	TGTGCCAGCAGCTTAGCTGGGCAGGGGGGATGGATGAACACTGAAGCTTTCTTT	CASSLAGQGGWMNTEAFF
TRBV18	NA	NA	TRBJ2-5	TGTGCCAGCTCACCAGGGCGGATGGAGACCCAGTACTTC	CASSPGRMETQYF
TRBV4-3	TRBD1	NA	TRBJ2-7	TGCGCCAGCAGCCTCAGGACAGGAGACTCCTACGAGCAGTACTTC	CASSLRTGDSYEQYF
TRBV11-2	NA	NA	TRBJ2-7	TGTGCCAGCAGCTTAGGGATTACTCCGGGTGGAGCATGGCAGTACTTC	CASSLGITPGGAWQYF
TRBV7-9	TRBD1	few	TRBJ1-1	TGTGCCAGCAGCTTGGGGACAGGCCCTGAAGCTTTCTTT	CASSLGTGPEAFF
TRBV5-1	NA	NA	TRBJ1-3	TGCGCCAGCAGCTTGGTCGGCAGGGGTTACGGAAACACCATATATTTT	CASSLVGRGYGNTIYF
TRBV27	NA	NA	TRBJ1-5	TGTGCCAGCAGTTCCACAAGCTTCGCGAATCAGCCCCAGCATTTT	CASSSTSFANQPQHF
TRBV24-1	NA	few	TRBJ2-6	TGTGCCACCAGTGATCCGCCGGCGGGCCCCGGGGCCAACGTCCTGACTTTC	CATSDPPAGPGANVLTF
TRBV7-9	NA	few	TRBJ2-1	TGTGCCAGCAGCTCCGGTTACTCCAATGAGCAGTTCTTC	CASSSGYSNEQFF
TRBV5-1	NA	NA	TRBJ2-7	TGCGCCAGCAGCTGGAACCGGGCCTACGAGCAGTACTTC	CASSWNRAYEQYF
TRBV20-1	TRBD1	NA	TRBJ1-2	TGCAGTGCTAGAGACCGAAGGGGGGACAGTATGTTCCGGACCTATGGCTACACCTTC	CSARDRRGDSMFRTYGYTF
TRBV5-1	NA	NA	TRBJ2-3	TGCGCCAGCAGCTCCGACACGGCGGCAGATACGCAGTATTTT	CASSSDTAADTQYF
TRBV6-5	NA	few	TRBJ2-7	TGTGCCAGCAGTTACTCGTTGTGGGGGGCCTACGAGCAGTACTTC	CASSYSLWGAYEQYF